The rows below give T cell receptor beta chains drawn from one sample of a study of T-cell memory formation after mild COVID-19. TCRdb used MiXCR to reprocess the 5' RACE reads, holding one entry per CDR3 protein. The sample comprises hundreds of thousands of distinct CDR3 sequences, 18% of which are singletons, and about 12% rests with the top ten. The source material was PBMCs or a T cell subset sorted from them (not recorded which). These receptors all come from an adult woman who had mild COVID-19 (a few samples of this study predate the infection). Cell type and time point are not known. Both conserved end residues are part of each CDR3. The order of the fields is CDR3 DNA, CDR3 protein, J gene, D gene, V gene, clone size. The D gene is left open where the match is weak. Clone size is not always given. Where it is, it says once, few, many or a class for expanded clones.

CDR3nt: TGTGCCCGGAACGGACCGGGGGGAGGCTACACCTTC
CDR3aa: CARNGPGGGYTF
j_gene: TRBJ1-2
d_gene: NA
v_gene: TRBV30
abundance: few

CDR3nt: TGTGCCAGCAGATTGGGAGAGTGGGGCTCTAACTATGGCTACACCTTC
CDR3aa: CASRLGEWGSNYGYTF
j_gene: TRBJ1-2
d_gene: NA
v_gene: TRBV2
abundance: few

CDR3nt: TGTGCCAGCAGCGTGGGGGTGGGGGCTGGAAACACCATATATTTT
CDR3aa: CASSVGVGAGNTIYF
j_gene: TRBJ1-3
d_gene: NA
v_gene: TRBV9
abundance: NA

CDR3nt: TGTGCCAGCAGCCTACGCAGGAGACTAGCGGGAGCCAGTTCTAGCACAGATACGCAGTATTTT
CDR3aa: CASSLRRRLAGASSSTDTQYF
j_gene: TRBJ2-3
d_gene: TRBD2
v_gene: TRBV11-3
abundance: few

CDR3nt: TGTGCCAGCAGCTCCGGGACAGGGTCTTATGAGCAGTTCTTC
CDR3aa: CASSSGTGSYEQFF
j_gene: TRBJ2-1
d_gene: TRBD1
v_gene: TRBV11-2
abundance: many

CDR3nt: TGCGCCAGCAGCCAAGATCGGCTGGCAGGGGGGGTCCTCTACGAGCAGTACTTC
CDR3aa: CASSQDRLAGGVLYEQYF
j_gene: TRBJ2-7
d_gene: NA
v_gene: TRBV4-3
abundance: NA

CDR3nt: TGTGCCAGCAGCGATAGAGGGTTACCTGGCTACACCTTC
CDR3aa: CASSDRGLPGYTF
j_gene: TRBJ1-2
d_gene: NA
v_gene: TRBV7-9
abundance: few

CDR3nt: TGTGCCAGCAGCCATAGCGGGAGCCGGCGCCTAACGCAGTATTTT
CDR3aa: CASSHSGSRRLTQYF
j_gene: TRBJ2-3
d_gene: TRBD2
v_gene: TRBV3-1
abundance: few

CDR3nt: TGTGCCAGCATACGGGTCCAAGAGACCCAGTACTTC
CDR3aa: CASIRVQETQYF
j_gene: TRBJ2-5
d_gene: NA
v_gene: TRBV2
abundance: NA

CDR3nt: TGTGCCAGCAGTTTTGCCAACGTCCTGACTTTC
CDR3aa: CASSFANVLTF
j_gene: TRBJ2-6
d_gene: NA
v_gene: TRBV12-3/TRBV12-4
abundance: NA